Listed below are T cell receptor beta chains from one sample, sequenced in a study of T cell clonotyping in hematopoietic cell transplantation. Profiling relied on immunoSEQ multiplex PCR, and the TCRdb table lists in-frame clones only, not all of them. The data contain under 12,000 clones, roughly half of them singletons. The sequencing here drew on PBMCs, taken 30 days after allogeneic stem cell transplant. The receptor source for this set is a male patient in his fifties or sixties who had an allogeneic stem cell transplant from an unrelated donor, so the T cells may come from the graft donor. Some clones in this sample may be carry-over from other donors' samples. The CDR3 runs from the conserved cysteine through the conserved F or W. A D gene is named only where the DNA matches it firmly. The size field is filled for only some rows; it gives once, few, many or a size class.

j_call: TRBJ2-5; d_call: NA; v_call: TRBV2; clone_size: once; cdr3_nt: TGTGCCAGCATGCTGGGGGGCGGGGGGACCCAGTACTTC; cdr3_aa: CASMLGGGGTQYF
j_call: TRBJ1-3; d_call: NA; v_call: TRBV30; clone_size: few; cdr3_nt: TGTGCCTGGAGTAAGACAGGCTCTGGAAACACCATATATTTT; cdr3_aa: CAWSKTGSGNTIYF
j_call: TRBJ1-4; d_call: NA; v_call: TRBV6-6; clone_size: NA; cdr3_nt: TGTGCCAGCAGTTACTCGAACCTTCCGTTTTTT; cdr3_aa: CASSYSNLPFF
j_call: TRBJ2-7; d_call: NA; v_call: TRBV7-2; clone_size: few; cdr3_nt: TGTGCCAGCAGCCTTGATCAGGGATCCTACGAGCAGTACTTC; cdr3_aa: CASSLDQGSYEQYF
j_call: TRBJ2-7; d_call: NA; v_call: TRBV2; clone_size: NA; cdr3_nt: TGTGCCAGCAGGTCACAGGCCAGCTCCTACGAGCAGTACTTC; cdr3_aa: CASRSQASSYEQYF
j_call: TRBJ1-3; d_call: NA; v_call: TRBV7-2; clone_size: few; cdr3_nt: TGTGCCAGCAGCTTAGCCCACAGGGAGGCTAACACCATATATTTT; cdr3_aa: CASSLAHREANTIYF
j_call: TRBJ1-5; d_call: TRBD1; v_call: TRBV29-1; clone_size: NA; cdr3_nt: TGCAGCGTCCGGACAGGGGGCGGCAATCAGCCCCAGCATTTT; cdr3_aa: CSVRTGGGNQPQHF
j_call: TRBJ2-7; d_call: NA; v_call: TRBV25-1; clone_size: NA; cdr3_nt: TGTGCCAGCAGACACGGGGGAACCTACGAGCAGTACTTC; cdr3_aa: CASRHGGTYEQYF
j_call: TRBJ2-5; d_call: TRBD1; v_call: TRBV7-9; clone_size: few; cdr3_nt: TGTGCCAGCAGCTCAGGACAGGGGGTTCGCCAAGAGACCCAGTACTTC; cdr3_aa: CASSSGQGVRQETQYF
j_call: TRBJ1-1; d_call: NA; v_call: TRBV6-6; clone_size: NA; cdr3_nt: TGTGCCAGCAGTTACTTAAAGGGCTGGAAGGACACTGAAGCTTTCTTT; cdr3_aa: CASSYLKGWKDTEAFF
j_call: TRBJ2-2; d_call: NA; v_call: TRBV30; clone_size: few; cdr3_nt: TGTGCCTGGAAGGGAGTCAGTGACACCGGGGAGCTGTTTTTT; cdr3_aa: CAWKGVSDTGELFF
j_call: TRBJ2-1; d_call: NA; v_call: TRBV29-1; clone_size: NA; cdr3_nt: TGCAGCGTGTTTGGTCGCAGGGCGGGAAAAGCGGCCAGGCCTAATGAGCAGTTCTTC; cdr3_aa: CSVFGRRAGKAARPNEQFF
j_call: TRBJ2-3; d_call: NA; v_call: TRBV6-6; clone_size: few; cdr3_nt: TGTGCCAGCAGTTACTCTGGCCAAGATACGCAGTATTTT; cdr3_aa: CASSYSGQDTQYF
j_call: TRBJ1-1; d_call: NA; v_call: TRBV6-5; clone_size: once; cdr3_nt: TGTGCCAGCAGTTACTCGCCGGGAAGGTCGGGCACTGAAGCTTTCTTT; cdr3_aa: CASSYSPGRSGTEAFF
j_call: TRBJ2-3; d_call: NA; v_call: TRBV4-2; clone_size: NA; cdr3_nt: TGTGCCAGCAGCCCATCCGGTAGGGACCATACGCAGTATTTT; cdr3_aa: CASSPSGRDHTQYF
j_call: TRBJ1-1; d_call: NA; v_call: TRBV7-8; clone_size: few; cdr3_nt: TGTGCCAGCAGCTCCAGGGTGGACACTGAAGCTTTCTTT; cdr3_aa: CASSSRVDTEAFF
j_call: TRBJ2-2; d_call: TRBD1; v_call: TRBV5-1; clone_size: few; cdr3_nt: TGCGCCAGCAGCGAGGACAGGGGGAACACCGGGGAGCTGTTTTTT; cdr3_aa: CASSEDRGNTGELFF
j_call: TRBJ2-3; d_call: NA; v_call: TRBV7-2; clone_size: NA; cdr3_nt: TGTGCCAGCAGCCGGGACACAAGCACAGATACGCAGTATTTT; cdr3_aa: CASSRDTSTDTQYF
j_call: TRBJ1-2; d_call: TRBD1; v_call: TRBV30; clone_size: few; cdr3_nt: TGTGCCTGGGGGACAGGGAAGAACTATGGCTACACCTTC; cdr3_aa: CAWGTGKNYGYTF
j_call: TRBJ2-7; d_call: NA; v_call: TRBV28; clone_size: NA; cdr3_nt: TGTGCCAGCAGTTTGGGAGGGGGAGCGATCTACGAGCAGTACTTC; cdr3_aa: CASSLGGGAIYEQYF
j_call: TRBJ2-5; d_call: NA; v_call: TRBV28; clone_size: few; cdr3_nt: TGTGCCAGCAGTTTAGGTGGGGGGAACTTC; cdr3_aa: CASSLGGGNF
j_call: TRBJ2-7; d_call: NA; v_call: TRBV30; clone_size: few; cdr3_nt: TGTGCCTGGAGCGGCCAGAACGAGCAGTACTTC; cdr3_aa: CAWSGQNEQYF
j_call: TRBJ2-7; d_call: NA; v_call: TRBV6-5; clone_size: few; cdr3_nt: TGTGCCAGCAGTCGATCTGAGATCTCCTACGAGCAGTACTTC; cdr3_aa: CASSRSEISYEQYF
j_call: TRBJ1-2; d_call: NA; v_call: TRBV28; clone_size: NA; cdr3_nt: TGTGCCAGCAGACAGGACGGGCTTAGGGGCTACACCTTC; cdr3_aa: CASRQDGLRGYTF
j_call: TRBJ2-5; d_call: NA; v_call: TRBV6-6; clone_size: NA; cdr3_nt: TGTGCCATGGGGGCCGACAGCAGGGAAGAGACCCAGTACTTC; cdr3_aa: CAMGADSREETQYF
j_call: TRBJ2-3; d_call: NA; v_call: TRBV5-1; clone_size: NA; cdr3_nt: TGCGCCAGCAAGGCGGAGTACACAGATACGCAGTATTTT; cdr3_aa: CASKAEYTDTQYF
j_call: TRBJ2-7; d_call: NA; v_call: TRBV11-2; clone_size: NA; cdr3_nt: TGTGCCAGCAGCTTAGGTGCCAACGAGCAGTACTTC; cdr3_aa: CASSLGANEQYF
j_call: TRBJ2-7; d_call: NA; v_call: TRBV5-1; clone_size: NA; cdr3_nt: TGCGCCAGCAGCTTGGGGTGGGACTTCGGGTACGAGCAGTACTTC; cdr3_aa: CASSLGWDFGYEQYF
j_call: TRBJ2-7; d_call: NA; v_call: TRBV4-1; clone_size: NA; cdr3_nt: TGCGCCAGCAGCCAAGAGCGGTGGGGATTCGGGCAGTACTTC; cdr3_aa: CASSQERWGFGQYF
j_call: TRBJ2-3; d_call: TRBD2; v_call: TRBV28; clone_size: few; cdr3_nt: TGTGCCAGCAGCGGCGGGAGCGGGGGCACAGATACGCAGTATTTT; cdr3_aa: CASSGGSGGTDTQYF
j_call: TRBJ2-7; d_call: NA; v_call: TRBV6-5; clone_size: NA; cdr3_nt: TGTGCCAGCAGTTACCTCAGCTCCTACGAGCAGTACTTC; cdr3_aa: CASSYLSSYEQYF
j_call: TRBJ1-5; d_call: TRBD1; v_call: TRBV30; clone_size: NA; cdr3_nt: TGTGCCTGGAGTGGACAGGGCGGTCAGCCCCAGCATTTT; cdr3_aa: CAWSGQGGQPQHF
j_call: TRBJ1-1; d_call: TRBD1; v_call: TRBV27; clone_size: NA; cdr3_nt: TGTGCCAGCAGTTTATCCGGGACAGGGGCCACCACTGAAGCTTTCTTT; cdr3_aa: CASSLSGTGATTEAFF
j_call: TRBJ2-7; d_call: NA; v_call: TRBV11-3; clone_size: NA; cdr3_nt: TGTGCCAGCAGCCGTACCACCGGGGGTTCCTACGAGCAGTACTTC; cdr3_aa: CASSRTTGGSYEQYF
j_call: TRBJ1-5; d_call: NA; v_call: TRBV28; clone_size: once; cdr3_nt: TGTGCCAGCAGCCCCGACGGCGATTCTAATCAGCCCCAGCATTTT; cdr3_aa: CASSPDGDSNQPQHF
j_call: TRBJ2-7; d_call: NA; v_call: TRBV28; clone_size: few; cdr3_nt: TGTGCCAGCAATGTGGGAGTGTCTACCTACGAGCAGTACTTC; cdr3_aa: CASNVGVSTYEQYF
j_call: TRBJ2-5; d_call: NA; v_call: TRBV20-1; clone_size: few; cdr3_nt: TGCAGTGCTAAACCCCAAGAGACCCAGTACTTC; cdr3_aa: CSAKPQETQYF
j_call: TRBJ1-1; d_call: NA; v_call: TRBV19; clone_size: NA; cdr3_nt: TGTGCCAGTAGTAGCCGGGCTCGCACTGAAGCTTTCTTT; cdr3_aa: CASSSRARTEAFF
j_call: TRBJ2-7; d_call: NA; v_call: TRBV5-6; clone_size: NA; cdr3_nt: TGTGCCAGCAGCTTAAGGTGGCTCTCCTACGAGCAGTACTTC; cdr3_aa: CASSLRWLSYEQYF
j_call: TRBJ2-1; d_call: NA; v_call: TRBV19; clone_size: once; cdr3_nt: TGTGCCAGTGGCCCGCAGGCGTGGGCTTACAATGAGCAGTTCTTC; cdr3_aa: CASGPQAWAYNEQFF
j_call: TRBJ2-2; d_call: NA; v_call: TRBV6-5; clone_size: few; cdr3_nt: TGTGCCAGCAGCCTCGGCCATGGGGGAACCGGGGAGCTGTTTTTT; cdr3_aa: CASSLGHGGTGELFF
j_call: TRBJ1-1; d_call: NA; v_call: TRBV20-1; clone_size: NA; cdr3_nt: TGCAGTGCGAACAATGAAGCTTTCTTT; cdr3_aa: CSANNEAFF
j_call: TRBJ2-5; d_call: NA; v_call: TRBV29-1; clone_size: few; cdr3_nt: TGCAGCGTCCGGGGAGGGGGGGAGACCCAGTACTTC; cdr3_aa: CSVRGGGETQYF
j_call: TRBJ1-1; d_call: NA; v_call: TRBV29-1; clone_size: NA; cdr3_nt: TGCAGCGTTCAATCTTGGTCGAGCAAAACCCGTAAAGCTTTCTTT; cdr3_aa: CSVQSWSSKTRKAFF
j_call: TRBJ2-2; d_call: NA; v_call: TRBV30; clone_size: NA; cdr3_nt: TGTGCCTGGACCCCTGGAGGCCGGCTAACCGGGGAGCTGTTTTTT; cdr3_aa: CAWTPGGRLTGELFF
j_call: TRBJ2-2; d_call: NA; v_call: TRBV5-6; clone_size: medium-sized; cdr3_nt: TGTGCCAGCAGCTGGAGTTCCGGGGAGCTGTTTTTT; cdr3_aa: CASSWSSGELFF
j_call: TRBJ2-7; d_call: TRBD2; v_call: TRBV14; clone_size: NA; cdr3_nt: TGTGCCAGCAGCCCTCGGACTAGCGGGTTCTCCTACGAGCAGTACTTC; cdr3_aa: CASSPRTSGFSYEQYF
j_call: TRBJ1-5; d_call: NA; v_call: TRBV30; clone_size: NA; cdr3_nt: TGTGCCTGGAGTGGCGTTGGGTGGCGACAGCCCCAGCATTTT; cdr3_aa: CAWSGVGWRQPQHF
j_call: TRBJ1-2; d_call: NA; v_call: TRBV6-5; clone_size: few; cdr3_nt: TGTGCCAGCAGTTACGCTGGTCTCCCCGTTGGGGGCTACACCTTC; cdr3_aa: CASSYAGLPVGGYTF
j_call: TRBJ1-2; d_call: NA; v_call: TRBV28; clone_size: NA; cdr3_nt: TGTGCCAGCAGTCGCGGCCCCGGGTCCTACTATGGCTACACCTTC; cdr3_aa: CASSRGPGSYYGYTF
j_call: TRBJ2-3; d_call: NA; v_call: TRBV20-1; clone_size: NA; cdr3_nt: TGCAGTGCCACAGATGGAGCGACGCAGTATTTT; cdr3_aa: CSATDGATQYF
j_call: TRBJ1-5; d_call: NA; v_call: TRBV28; clone_size: NA; cdr3_nt: TGTGCCAGCACCAATAATCAGCCCCAGCATTTT; cdr3_aa: CASTNNQPQHF
j_call: TRBJ1-1; d_call: NA; v_call: TRBV30; clone_size: NA; cdr3_nt: TGTGCCTGGAGTGCCGGCACAAGCATGAACACTGAAGCTTTCTTT; cdr3_aa: CAWSAGTSMNTEAFF
j_call: TRBJ2-5; d_call: NA; v_call: TRBV4-1; clone_size: few; cdr3_nt: TGCGCCAGCAGCCAAGGACTAGTTGCGTACCAAGAGACCCAGTACTTC; cdr3_aa: CASSQGLVAYQETQYF
j_call: TRBJ1-1; d_call: NA; v_call: TRBV14; clone_size: NA; cdr3_nt: TGTGCCAGCAGCGAAGGGGGGGCTATGGCGACTGAAGCTTTCTTT; cdr3_aa: CASSEGGAMATEAFF
j_call: TRBJ2-7; d_call: NA; v_call: TRBV29-1; clone_size: NA; cdr3_nt: TGCAGCGCCAACCCCGGGACCAAGGCTGGGGAGCAGTACTTC; cdr3_aa: CSANPGTKAGEQYF